This passage covers 29 T cell receptor beta chains from one sample sequenced in a study of cytomegalovirus exposure and HLA in healthy donors. Both 60 Vbeta primers and 13 Jbeta primers went into the PCR. Clones were read by immunoSEQ multiplex PCR, and TCRdb kept only the in-frame ones, dropping some. The repertoire holds under 250,000 clones, with over 75% as singletons. The sequenced sample was PBMCs. These receptors originate from a human donor in good health.

This chain links TRBV19 with TRBJ2-7; 10 bases fit TRBD1. This CDR3 contains 16 residues. CDR1 is LNHDA and CDR2 is SQIVND in the germline V gene (reference sequence). The ends lost 3 bases at V and 7 bases at J; junction bases unmatched: 12. The CDR3 bases are TGTGCCAGTAGTATCGGAGTAGGACAGGGGGGAGGAGAGCAGTACTTC. Encoded protein: CASSIGVGQGGGEQYF.

Only one count was recorded for this clone. The genes are TRBV19 and TRBJ2-4, with D maybe TRBD1 (5 bases). V shed 4 bases and J shed 2 bases, with 18 bases lying between them. CDR3 length equals 17 residues. Germline assignment: CDR1 LNHDA and CDR2 SQIVND (reference sequence). The CDR3 region has the DNA TGTGCCAGTAGTACACCGGGCCTAAGGGGAACCAAAAACATTCAGTACTTC. This gives the protein CASSTPGLRGTKNIQYF.

This chain links TRBV30 with TRBJ2-7; TRBD1 aligns across 7 bases. The junction had 13 bases not matched to a gene; V was cut back by 1 base and J by 7 bases. CDR1 GTSNPN and CDR2 SVGIG come from the germline V gene (reference sequence). The CDR3 length is 15 residues. CDR3 sequence: CAWSGDRERWREQYF. CDR3 coding DNA: TGTGCCTGGAGTGGAGACAGGGAGAGATGGAGAGAGCAGTACTTC.

The chain combines TRBV7-9 with TRBJ2-2; TRBD1 might be the D (7 bases). Germline V lookup: CDR1 SEHNR, CDR2 FQNEAQ (reference sequence). The CDR3 covers 16 residues. V was trimmed by 5 bases and J by 3 bases, leaving 16 bases between them. The CDR3: CASSPFDREDTGELFF. For the CDR3, the DNA is TGTGCCAGCAGCCCGTTTGACAGGGAGGACACCGGGGAGCTGTTTTTT.

The chain has TRBV7-2 and TRBJ2-6; 11 bases match TRBD1. From germline, CDR1 is SGHTA and CDR2 FQGNSA. V lost 5 bases, J lost 6 bases, and 12 bases stayed unmatched. This CDR3 is 18 amino acids long. CDR3 loop: CASSPAGTGGGVANVLTF. The CDR3 DNA is TGTGCCAGCAGCCCTGCCGGGACAGGGGGTGGTGTGGCCAACGTCCTGACTTTC. Supplemented by reference TRBV7-2 and TRBJ2-6, the full variable domain reads GAGVSQSPSNKVTEKGKDVELRCDPISGHTALYWYRQSLGQGLEFLIYFQGNSAPDKSGLPSDRFSAERTGGSVSTLTIQRTQQEDSAVYLCASSPAGTGGGVANVLTFGAGSRLTVL.

The chain recombines TRBV9 with TRBJ1-2; a possible D gene is TRBD1 (6 bases). Germline loops: CDR1 SGDLS, CDR2 YYNGEE. The CDR3 is made up of 16 amino acids. V lost 0 bases and J 8 bases, leaving 20 bases between the germline ends. CDR3 bases: TGTGCCAGCAGCGTAGATCTCGCAGGGGTGGTCCGGGGCTACACCTTC. This sequence encodes CASSVDLAGVVRGYTF.

The genes are TRBV6-1 and TRBJ1-3; D unclear. Trimming stripped 4 bases from V and 0 bases from J, with 10 bases between. The germline V gene encodes CDR1 MNHNS and CDR2 SASEGT. The CDR3 runs to 15 residues. In DNA, the CDR3 is TGTGCCAGCAGTGTGCGGGGAAACTCTGGAAACACCATATATTTT. It yields the protein CASSVRGNSGNTIYF.

The V and J genes are TRBV9 and TRBJ2-5; 8 positions match TRBD2. The CDR3 has 14 residues. Germline-derived CDR1 and CDR2 are SGDLS and YYNGEE. J was trimmed by 4 bases and V by 0 bases; bases with no gene match: 2. CDR3 sequence reads: CASSVAGGLETQYF. In nucleotides, the CDR3 is TGTGCCAGCAGCGTAGCGGGAGGGTTAGAGACCCAGTACTTC.

This clone is a singleton in its sample. The V gene is TRBV18, the J gene TRBJ2-5, with TRBD2 as a possible D gene (6 bases). V shed 2 bases and J shed 1 base, with 11 bases lying between them. Germline assignment: CDR1 KGHSH and CDR2 LQKENI. This CDR3 is built from 15 residues. The CDR3 loop reads CASSPLRDSQETQYF. CDR3 in DNA: TGTGCCAGCTCACCATTGCGGGACTCCCAAGAGACCCAGTACTTC.

This clone turned up a few times. The CDR3 DNA follows: TGTGCCACCAGCAGTTCAGGCTCGGGACTCAACGAGCAGTACTTC. It translates to CATSSSGSGLNEQYF. V and J are TRBV15 and TRBJ2-7; tentative D call: TRBD2 (6 bases). Germline V gene lookup returns CDR1 LNHNV and CDR2 YYDKDF (reference sequence). This CDR3 has 15 amino acids. Trimming pared 3 bases from V and 5 bases from J, leaving 17 bases between.

The rearrangement joins TRBV7-2 to TRBJ2-7; D is unclear. This CDR3 spans 14 amino acids. The V gene lost 3 bases and the J gene lost 0 bases, with 9 bases spanning the gap. CDR1 and CDR2 from the germline V gene are SGHTA and FQGNSA. In DNA, the CDR3 is TGTGCCAGCAGCTTTCAACAGAACTCCTACGAGCAGTACTTC. Protein: CASSFQQNSYEQYF.

This clone was found once. This chain connects TRBV7-8 to TRBJ2-3; 7 bases agree with TRBD2. The CDR3 length is 18 residues. The V gene's germline CDR1 is SGHVS and CDR2 FQNEAQ. V dropped 6 bases and J dropped 4; count of bases not matched to a gene: 19. The CDR3 protein is CASSPLAGVDGFPDTQYF. The CDR3 coding sequence is TGTGCCAGCAGTCCCCTTGCGGGAGTCGATGGGTTCCCAGATACGCAGTATTTT.

The rearrangement links TRBV27 to TRBJ1-1; a possible D gene is TRBD1 (6 bases). The germline V and J ends were trimmed by 4 bases and 4 bases, with 13 bases remaining between them. The CDR3 covers 14 residues. The V gene's germline CDR1 is MNHEY and CDR2 SMNVEV (reference sequence). This CDR3 reads CASSSRSGATEAFF. CDR3 in DNA: TGTGCCAGCAGTTCCAGGTCAGGGGCCACTGAAGCTTTCTTT.

This clone was seen a single time. The chain employs TRBV6-1 and TRBJ2-7, with 9 bases lining up with TRBD1. Germline trimming cut 6 bases from V and 4 bases from J; bases unmatched to any gene: 10. The V gene's germline CDR1 is MNHNS and CDR2 SASEGT. This CDR3 region has 15 residues. In nucleotides, the CDR3 is TGTGCCAGCAGCCCAGATCCCGACAGGGGGTACGAGCAGTACTTC. The encoded protein is CASSPDPDRGYEQYF.

V and J are TRBV6-4 and TRBJ2-2; TRBD1 might be the D (5 bases). V lost 3 bases and J 3 bases, leaving 8 bases between the germline ends. CDR1 and CDR2 from the germline V gene are MRHNA and SNTAGT. CDR3 length: 14 amino acids. Written as DNA, the CDR3 is TGTGCCAGCAGTGATAAACAGGACACCGGGGAGCTGTTTTTT. This translates into CASSDKQDTGELFF.

This clone was picked up a small number of times. This chain uses TRBV30 with TRBJ1-4, with 8 bases fitting TRBD1. J lost 7 bases, V lost 3 bases, and 7 bases had no gene match. From germline, CDR1 is GTSNPN and CDR2 SVGIG (reference sequence). The CDR3 spans 14 residues. CDR3 coding DNA: TGTGCCTGGAGGGATTACAGGGGGACTGAAAAACTGTTTTTT. It yields the protein CAWRDYRGTEKLFF.

The chain uses TRBV9 and TRBJ2-3; 12 nucleotides line up with TRBD2. V was pared by 4 bases and J by 0 bases, with 3 bases of the junction left unmatched. Germline V lookup: CDR1 SGDLS, CDR2 YYNGEE. This CDR3 has 16 amino acids. CDR3 nucleotide sequence: TGTGCCAGCAGCCAAGGACTAGCGGGAAGCACAGATACGCAGTATTTT. This translates into CASSQGLAGSTDTQYF.

This clone is a singleton in its sample. The chain recombines TRBV14 with TRBJ1-1, with D unresolved. CDR3 length equals 15 residues. CDR1 SGHDN and CDR2 FVKESK come from the germline V gene. V was clipped by 1 base and J by 5 bases, with 14 bases between them. The CDR3 region is CASSQVLSRRTEAFF. The CDR3 DNA sequence: TGTGCCAGCAGCCAAGTCTTATCCCGGCGGACTGAAGCTTTCTTT.

The chain carries TRBV25-1 and TRBJ2-5, with a tentative D call TRBD2 (7 bases). Germline V gene lookup returns CDR1 MGHDK and CDR2 SYGVNS. The CDR3 is 15 amino acids. Trimming pared 6 bases from V and 1 base from J, leaving 15 bases between. The CDR3 here is CASRMGRGGQETQYF. Here the CDR3 DNA reads TGTGCCAGCAGGATGGGGAGGGGGGGCCAAGAGACCCAGTACTTC.

V and J are TRBV4-1 and TRBJ2-7; 7 bases fit TRBD2. The J segment lost 3 bases and the V segment lost 6 bases, leaving 11 bases of the junction unmatched. Germline lookup yields CDR1 MGHRA and CDR2 YSYEKL. The CDR3 sequence is 15 residues long. The CDR3 DNA follows: TGCGCCAGCAGGCGTTTAGTTGCGGGAGACTACGAGCAGTACTTC. It specifies CASRRLVAGDYEQYF.

This clone has just a few counts. The V and J genes are TRBV5-1 and TRBJ2-5; 14 bases agree with TRBD2. The V gene end was trimmed by 6 bases and the J gene end by 2 bases; junction bases not matched to a gene: 6. From germline, CDR1 is SGHRS and CDR2 YFSETQ. CDR3 length equals 16 residues. CDR3 amino acids: CASKGLAGAAQETQYF. CDR3 sequence (DNA): TGCGCCAGCAAGGGACTAGCGGGAGCGGCACAAGAGACCCAGTACTTC.

The chain combines TRBV4-2 with TRBJ2-5, with TRBD2 matching over 14 bases. Per germline, CDR1 LGHNA and CDR2 YNFKEQ. This CDR3 has 18 amino acids. Trimming removed 0 bases from V and 4 bases from J; junction bases left unmatched: 7. DNA of the CDR3: TGTGCCAGCAGCCAAGATCTGGGGACTAGCGGGAGAGGAGAGACCCAGTACTTC. Translating it yields CASSQDLGTSGRGETQYF.

This clone came up a few times. The V call is TRBV6-1, the J call TRBJ1-5; possible D gene TRBD1, 6 bases. The V end was cut by 8 bases, the J end by 1 base, with 9 bases between. Germline V gives CDR1 MNHNS, CDR2 SASEGT. The CDR3 extends over 13 amino acids. The CDR3 region has the DNA TGTGCCAGCCTACAGGGAAGCAATCAGCCCCAGCATTTT. Translation: CASLQGSNQPQHF.

V usage is TRBV6-1 and J usage is TRBJ1-2; D is ambiguous. The CDR3 consists of 12 residues. The V end was cut by 7 bases, the J end by 4 bases, with 10 bases between. Germline CDR1 and CDR2: MNHNS and SASEGT. Written as DNA, the CDR3 is TGTGCCAGCACCCCGACAATCTATGGCTACACCTTC. It encodes CASTPTIYGYTF.

The chain uses TRBV2 and TRBJ2-2; D not resolved. CDR1 and CDR2 (germline): SNHLY, FYNNEI. This CDR3 has 15 amino acids. Deletions cut 3 bases from V and 3 bases from J, with 11 bases between. CDR3 in DNA: TGTGCCAGCAGTGATTTCAGGTTTGACACCGGGGAGCTGTTTTTT. Its translation: CASSDFRFDTGELFF.

The rearrangement links TRBV4-3 to TRBJ2-4; 8 bases agree with TRBD2. CDR1 and CDR2 (germline): LGHNA, YSLEER. V trimming: 0 bases; J trimming: 0 bases; junction bases outside the gene matches: 4. The CDR3 extends over 17 amino acids. This CDR3 is CASSQDPGGAAKNIQYF. CDR3 DNA sequence: TGCGCCAGCAGCCAAGATCCCGGGGGGGCAGCCAAAAACATTCAGTACTTC.

This sequence joins TRBV19 and TRBJ2-1; 13 bases are a match to TRBD2. The V and J ends lost 6 bases and 5 bases, in that order; junction bases with no gene match: 4. Germline CDR1 is LNHDA and CDR2 is SQIVND (reference sequence). The length of the CDR3 is 15 residues. The CDR3 nucleotides read TGTGCCAGTAGCGACGGGACTAGCGGGAACAATGAGCAGTTCTTC. Residues: CASSDGTSGNNEQFF.

In its sample, this clone was seen a few times. This chain joins TRBV11-2 and TRBJ2-1; 9 nucleotides agree with TRBD1. Trimming removed 6 bases from V and 15 bases from J; junction bases left unmatched: 9. In germline, CDR1 is SGHAT, CDR2 FQNNGV. CDR3 length equals 12 residues. CDR3 in amino acids: CASSRDRAPLFF. The CDR3 DNA is TGTGCCAGCAGTAGGGACAGGGCTCCTTTGTTCTTC.

Only one count was recorded for this clone. V usage is TRBV11-1 and J usage is TRBJ2-5; 8 bases align to TRBD2. CDR3 length: 15 amino acids. Germline CDR1 reads SGHAT; CDR2 reads FQDESV (reference sequence). The ends lost 4 bases at V and 2 bases at J; junction bases unmatched: 6. In DNA, the CDR3 is TGTGCCAGCAGCTCTATAGCGGGGCTGCAAGAGACCCAGTACTTC. Encoded protein: CASSSIAGLQETQYF.